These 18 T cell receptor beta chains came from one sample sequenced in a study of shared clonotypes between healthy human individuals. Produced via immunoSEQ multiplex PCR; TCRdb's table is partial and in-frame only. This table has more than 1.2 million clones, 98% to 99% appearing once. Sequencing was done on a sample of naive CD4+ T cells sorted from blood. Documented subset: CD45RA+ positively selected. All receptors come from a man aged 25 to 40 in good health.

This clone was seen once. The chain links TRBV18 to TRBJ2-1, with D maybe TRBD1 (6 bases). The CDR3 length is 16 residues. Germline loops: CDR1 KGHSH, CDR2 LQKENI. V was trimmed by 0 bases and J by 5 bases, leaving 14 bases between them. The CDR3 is CASSPPDSLIHNEQFF. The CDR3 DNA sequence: TGTGCCAGCTCACCACCGGACAGTTTGATCCACAATGAGCAGTTCTTC.

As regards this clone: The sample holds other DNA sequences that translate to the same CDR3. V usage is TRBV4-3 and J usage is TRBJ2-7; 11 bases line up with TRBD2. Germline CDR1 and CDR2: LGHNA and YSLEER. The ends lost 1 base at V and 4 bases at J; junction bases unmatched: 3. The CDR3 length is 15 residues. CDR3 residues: CASSQATSGSYEQYF. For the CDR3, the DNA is TGCGCCAGCAGCCAAGCTACTAGCGGGAGTTACGAGCAGTACTTC.

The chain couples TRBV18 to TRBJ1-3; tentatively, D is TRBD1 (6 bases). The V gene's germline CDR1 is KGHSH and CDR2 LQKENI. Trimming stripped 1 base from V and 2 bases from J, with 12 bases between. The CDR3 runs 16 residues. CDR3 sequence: CASSPRTGTTGNTIYF. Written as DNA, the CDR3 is TGTGCCAGCTCACCACGCACAGGGACAACTGGAAACACCATATATTTT.

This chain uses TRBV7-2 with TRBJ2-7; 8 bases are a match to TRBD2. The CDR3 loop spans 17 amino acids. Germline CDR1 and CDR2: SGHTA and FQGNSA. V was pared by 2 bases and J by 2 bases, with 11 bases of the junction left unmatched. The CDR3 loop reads CASSLSPSKGLAYEQYF. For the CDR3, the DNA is TGTGCCAGCAGCTTAAGCCCGTCAAAGGGACTAGCCTACGAGCAGTACTTC.

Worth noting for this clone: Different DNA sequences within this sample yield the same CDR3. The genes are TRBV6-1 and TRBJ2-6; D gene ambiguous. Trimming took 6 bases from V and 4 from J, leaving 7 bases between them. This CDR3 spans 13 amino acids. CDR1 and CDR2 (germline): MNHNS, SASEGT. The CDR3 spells CASRESGANVLTF. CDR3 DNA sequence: TGTGCCAGCAGGGAATCCGGGGCCAACGTCCTGACTTTC.

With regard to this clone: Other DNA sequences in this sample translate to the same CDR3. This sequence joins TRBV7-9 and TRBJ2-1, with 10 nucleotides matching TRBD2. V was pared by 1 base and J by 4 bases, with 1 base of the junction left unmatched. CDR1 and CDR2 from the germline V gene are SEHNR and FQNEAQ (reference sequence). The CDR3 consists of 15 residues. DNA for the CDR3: TGTGCCAGCAGCTTAGTACTAGCGGGATACAATGAGCAGTTCTTC. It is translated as CASSLVLAGYNEQFF.

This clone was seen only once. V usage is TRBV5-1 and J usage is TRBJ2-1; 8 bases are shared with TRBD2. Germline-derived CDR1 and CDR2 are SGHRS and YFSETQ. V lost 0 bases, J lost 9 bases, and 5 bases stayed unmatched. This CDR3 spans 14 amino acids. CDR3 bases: TGCGCCAGCAGCTTGGCGGGAGGGTTTACTGAGCAGTTCTTC. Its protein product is CASSLAGGFTEQFF.

The CDR3 here is CASSNGRSTDTQYF. CDR3 DNA: TGTGCCAGTAGTAACGGGAGGAGCACAGATACGCAGTATTTT. The rearrangement links TRBV19 to TRBJ2-3, with 7 bases fitting TRBD2. The germline V gene encodes CDR1 LNHDA and CDR2 SQIVND (reference sequence). V shed 4 bases and J 0 bases; nucleotides not matched to a gene: 1. This CDR3 has 14 residues.

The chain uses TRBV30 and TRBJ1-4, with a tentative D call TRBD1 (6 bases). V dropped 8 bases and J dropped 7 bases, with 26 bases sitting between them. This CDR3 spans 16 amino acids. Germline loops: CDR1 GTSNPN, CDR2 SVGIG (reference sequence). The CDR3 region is CAAPQYRPDSGEKLFF. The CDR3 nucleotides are TGTGCCGCACCCCAGTATCGACCGGACAGCGGTGAAAAACTGTTTTTT.

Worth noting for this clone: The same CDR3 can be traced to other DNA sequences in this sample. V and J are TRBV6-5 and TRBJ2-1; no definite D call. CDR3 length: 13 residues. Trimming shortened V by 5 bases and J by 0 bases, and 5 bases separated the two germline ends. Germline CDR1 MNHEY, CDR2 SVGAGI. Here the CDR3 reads CASSRDSYNEQFF. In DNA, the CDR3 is TGTGCCAGCAGTCGCGACTCCTACAATGAGCAGTTCTTC.

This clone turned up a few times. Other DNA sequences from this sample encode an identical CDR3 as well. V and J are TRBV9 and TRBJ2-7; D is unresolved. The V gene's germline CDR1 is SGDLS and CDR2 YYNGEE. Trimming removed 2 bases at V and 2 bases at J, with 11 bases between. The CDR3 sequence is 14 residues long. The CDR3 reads CASSVGASPYEQYF. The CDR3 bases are TGTGCCAGCAGCGTCGGCGCGTCCCCCTACGAGCAGTACTTC.

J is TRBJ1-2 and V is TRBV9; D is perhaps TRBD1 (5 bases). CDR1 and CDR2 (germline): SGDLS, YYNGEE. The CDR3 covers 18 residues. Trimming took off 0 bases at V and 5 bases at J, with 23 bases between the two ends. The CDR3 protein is CASSVGLGWDFRGYGYTF. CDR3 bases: TGTGCCAGCAGCGTAGGCCTGGGATGGGACTTTCGAGGGTATGGCTACACCTTC.

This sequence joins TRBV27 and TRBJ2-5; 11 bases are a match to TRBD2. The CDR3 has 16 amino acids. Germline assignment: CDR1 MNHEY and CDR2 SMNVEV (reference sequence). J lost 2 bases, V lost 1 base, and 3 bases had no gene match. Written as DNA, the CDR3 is TGTGCCAGCAGTTTATTAGGACTAGCGGGTCAAGAGACCCAGTACTTC. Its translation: CASSLLGLAGQETQYF.

CDR3 protein: CASSPGTPQETQYF. DNA of the CDR3: TGTGCCAGCAGCCCGGGGACTCCGCAAGAGACCCAGTACTTC. The V and J genes are TRBV9 and TRBJ2-5; TRBD2 is a possible D gene (6 bases). The CDR3 has 14 amino acids. CDR1 and CDR2 from the germline V gene are SGDLS and YYNGEE. The V end was cut by 4 bases, the J end by 2 bases, with 12 bases between. Full variable domain (outside the CDR3, taken from reference TRBV9 and TRBJ2-5): DSGVTQTPKHLITATGQRVTLRCSPRSGDLSVYWYQQSLDQGLQFLIQYYNGEERAKGNILERFSAQQFPDLHSELNLSSLELGDSALYFCASSPGTPQETQYFGPGTRLLVL.

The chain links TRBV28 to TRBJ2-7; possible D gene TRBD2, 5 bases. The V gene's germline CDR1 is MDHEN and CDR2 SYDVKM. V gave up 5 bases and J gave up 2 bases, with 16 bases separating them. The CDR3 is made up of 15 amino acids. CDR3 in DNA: TGTGCCAGCAGTCCCTCGACGGGAATTGCCTACGAGCAGTACTTC. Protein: CASSPSTGIAYEQYF.

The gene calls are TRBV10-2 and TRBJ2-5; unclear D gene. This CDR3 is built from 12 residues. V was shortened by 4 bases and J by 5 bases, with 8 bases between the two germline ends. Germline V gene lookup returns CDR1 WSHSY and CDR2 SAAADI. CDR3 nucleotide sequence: TGCGCCAGCAGTGCAATTGGTGAGACCCAGTACTTC. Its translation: CASSAIGETQYF.

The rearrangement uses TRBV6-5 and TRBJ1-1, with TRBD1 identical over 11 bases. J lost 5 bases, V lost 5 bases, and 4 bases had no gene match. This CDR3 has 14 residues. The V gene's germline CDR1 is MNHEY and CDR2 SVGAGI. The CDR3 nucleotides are TGTGCCAGCAGTAGGGGGGACAGGGGGACTGAAGCTTTCTTT. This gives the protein CASSRGDRGTEAFF.

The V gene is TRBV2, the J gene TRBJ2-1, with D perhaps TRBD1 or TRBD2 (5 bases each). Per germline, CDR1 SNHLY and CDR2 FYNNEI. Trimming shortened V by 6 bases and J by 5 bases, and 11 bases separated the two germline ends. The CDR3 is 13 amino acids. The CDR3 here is CASRGDGHNEQFF. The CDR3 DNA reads TGTGCCAGCAGGGGGGACGGACACAATGAGCAGTTCTTC.